This T cell receptor (beta chain) is drawn from a study of blood T cell repertoires in COVID-19. Study overall: Sites in the United States, Italy and Spain provided acute and convalescent COVID-19 samples.

Repertoires were generated with immunoSEQ multiplex PCR, while TCRdb's copy carries only in-frame clones and drops some. The sample lists about 180,000 clones, 86% seen once, with approximately 2.9% in the top ten. Trimming removed 1 base from V and 8 bases from J; junction bases left unmatched: 7. This CDR3 region has 14 residues. Looked up from germline, CDR1 is SGHAT and CDR2 is FQNNGV. The sample comprised peripheral blood. The source of this sequence is a woman aged 25 to 39 with active or convalescent COVID-19. The chain recombines TRBV11-2 with TRBJ1-1; 7 bases agree with TRBD1. This CDR3 reads CASSLAVGGQEAFF. The DNA for the CDR3 is TGTGCCAGCAGCTTAGCGGTAGGGGGCCAAGAAGCTTTCTTT.